These 24 T cell receptor beta chains share one sample of origin, sequenced in a study of cytomegalovirus exposure and HLA in healthy donors. The PCR ran on 60 Vbeta and 13 Jbeta primers. Using immunoSEQ multiplex PCR, the repertoire was profiled, and TCRdb retains in-frame clones only, with some absent. The sample contains 100,000 to 150,000 clones, roughly 88% of which appear only once. Specimen: PBMCs. The receptors were sampled from a man in his fifties or sixties in good health and CMV-seronegative.

The table lists this clone with a count of one. V is TRBV5-5 and J is TRBJ2-1; 9 bases align to TRBD2. V shed 4 bases and J 3 bases; nucleotides not matched to a gene: 5. Looked up from germline, CDR1 is SGHKS and CDR2 is YYEKEE (reference sequence). The length of the CDR3 is 15 residues. The CDR3 protein is CASSPRLAVYNEQFF. In nucleotides, the CDR3 is TGTGCCAGCAGCCCTCGACTAGCGGTCTACAATGAGCAGTTCTTC.

The chain links TRBV6-5 to TRBJ2-7, with D uncertain. This CDR3 is 14 amino acids long. Germline V CDR1 and CDR2: MNHEY, SVGAGI. Trimming cost V 1 base and J 5 bases, with 12 bases left between them. This CDR3 is CASSYLNSRHEQYF. The CDR3 bases are TGTGCCAGCAGTTACTTAAACAGCAGGCACGAGCAGTACTTC.

Of note for this clone: Other DNA sequences from this sample encode an identical CDR3 as well. This chain uses TRBV11-2 with TRBJ1-1; no definite D call. Trimming left V 0 bases short and J 5 bases short, with 10 bases between. This CDR3 is 14 amino acids long. Germline-derived CDR1 and CDR2 are SGHAT and FQNNGV. The CDR3 is CASSLDRGGTEAFF. CDR3 nucleotide sequence: TGTGCCAGCAGCTTAGATCGGGGAGGGACTGAAGCTTTCTTT.

The V call is TRBV18, the J call TRBJ2-1; a possible D gene is TRBD2 (6 bases). CDR3 length: 15 amino acids. Germline values: CDR1 KGHSH, CDR2 LQKENI. The ends were cut back, 3 bases at V and 2 bases at J, with 11 bases in the middle. CDR3 nucleotides: TGTGCCAGCTCACCGGGACTCCCCCCCTACAATGAGCAGTTCTTC. Translated: CASSPGLPPYNEQFF.

This chain uses TRBV5-1 with TRBJ1-6; 7 positions agree with TRBD1. The CDR3 runs 15 residues. V was pared by 2 bases and J by 7 bases, with 6 bases of the junction left unmatched. The germline gives CDR1 SGHRS, CDR2 YFSETQ. CDR3 in amino acids: CASSLQGLGNSPLHF. As DNA, the CDR3 is TGCGCCAGCAGCTTACAGGGGTTGGGGAATTCACCCCTCCACTTT. Drawing the rest from reference TRBV5-1 and TRBJ1-6, the complete variable domain is KAGVTQTPRYLIKTRGQQVTLSCSPISGHRSVSWYQQTPGQGLQFLFEYFSETQRNKGNFPGRFSGRQFSNSRSEMNVSTLELGDSALYLCASSLQGLGNSPLHFGNGTRLTVT.

The CDR3 DNA reads TGTGCCAGTAGTTCGATAGCGGGCCGAAGCACAGATACGCAGTATTTT. It yields the protein CASSSIAGRSTDTQYF. This sequence joins TRBV19 and TRBJ2-3; 7 nucleotides line up with TRBD2. Germline V gives CDR1 LNHDA, CDR2 SQIVND (reference sequence). This CDR3 is built from 16 residues. J gave up 0 bases and V 5 bases, and 8 bases lay outside the gene matches.

This chain joins TRBV4-1 and TRBJ2-7; 8 nucleotides line up with TRBD1. V was clipped by 0 bases and J by 4 bases; unmatched bases: 2. Germline values: CDR1 MGHRA, CDR2 YSYEKL. The CDR3 contains 14 residues. The CDR3 DNA is TGCGCCAGCAGCCAAGAGGACAGGGCATACGAGCAGTACTTC. Protein sequence: CASSQEDRAYEQYF.

The genes are TRBV5-4 and TRBJ2-4, with 7 bases fitting TRBD1. The CDR3 length is 14 residues. The trim removed 3 bases at V and 8 bases at J, leaving 8 bases unmatched. Germline V lookup: CDR1 SGHNT, CDR2 YYREEE (reference sequence). The CDR3 protein is CASSSDRSLDIQYF. As DNA, the CDR3 is TGTGCCAGCAGCTCGGACAGGTCCCTGGACATTCAGTACTTC.

This chain links TRBV6-5 with TRBJ1-2; 7 positions agree with TRBD1. Trimming at V came to 6 bases and at J to 7 bases, leaving 2 bases not matched to a gene. Germline CDR1 reads MNHEY; CDR2 reads SVGAGI. The CDR3 has 11 residues. The CDR3 here is CASSAGGGYTF. As DNA, the CDR3 is TGTGCCAGCAGCGCAGGGGGTGGCTACACCTTC.

The V gene is TRBV27, the J gene TRBJ1-2, with 8 nucleotides matching TRBD1. The CDR3 spans 15 residues. Germline CDR1 and CDR2: MNHEY and SMNVEV (reference sequence). V dropped 6 bases and J dropped 5; count of bases not matched to a gene: 11. The CDR3 loop reads CASSDRGGVNYGYTF. The CDR3 DNA is TGTGCCAGCAGCGACAGGGGAGGTGTAAATTATGGCTACACCTTC.

This clone was observed once. The chain recombines TRBV7-2 with TRBJ2-6, with D possibly being TRBD2 (6 bases). There are 17 residues in the CDR3. Trimming stripped 1 base from V and 2 bases from J, with 12 bases between. The germline gives CDR1 SGHTA, CDR2 FQGNSA. The CDR3 DNA sequence: TGTGCCAGCAGCTTAGGGGCGGGGATGGCTGGGGCCAACGTCCTGACTTTC. This codes for CASSLGAGMAGANVLTF.

This clone was detected a few times. The chain has TRBV5-1 and TRBJ2-3; 12 bases align to TRBD2. This CDR3 contains 16 residues. Germline V gives CDR1 SGHRS, CDR2 YFSETQ. V shed 4 bases and J 7 bases; nucleotides not matched to a gene: 10. CDR3 bases: TGCGCCAGCAGCCTGGGACCTAGCGGGGGGGGGAATACGCAGTATTTT. Translation gives CASSLGPSGGGNTQYF.

The chain employs TRBV19 and TRBJ1-5, with a tentative D call TRBD1 (5 bases). With 2 bases removed from V and 2 bases from J, the gap between germline ends came to 10 bases. Looked up from germline, CDR1 is LNHDA and CDR2 is SQIVND (reference sequence). There are 15 residues in the CDR3. The CDR3 DNA sequence: TGTGCCAGTAGTATATCCACCAGGGGCAATCAGCCCCAGCATTTT. As protein: CASSISTRGNQPQHF.

The chain employs TRBV4-1 and TRBJ2-5; TRBD2 agrees at 13 bases. Per germline, CDR1 MGHRA and CDR2 YSYEKL. After removal of 0 bases from V and 0 bases from J, the junction contained 7 bases not matched to a gene. The CDR3 has 19 amino acids. CDR3 sequence (DNA): TGCGCCAGCAGCCAAGAGACTAGCGGGGGGACCATGTACCAAGAGACCCAGTACTTC. It specifies CASSQETSGGTMYQETQYF.

This rearrangement joins TRBV12-1 to TRBJ2-5; the table's D call TRBD1 went unverified against the DNA. TRBV12-1 is a known pseudogene. The CDR3 is 15 residues long. In nucleotides, the CDR3 is TGTGCCAGCAGCTTTAGGGGGCGGGTCGAAGAGACCCAGTACTTC. It encodes CASSFRGRVEETQYF.

This chain uses TRBV30 with TRBJ2-5; TRBD2 matches 10 bases. This CDR3 has 14 amino acids. The trim removed 3 bases at V and 3 bases at J, leaving 4 bases unmatched. Germline-derived CDR1 and CDR2 are GTSNPN and SVGIG (reference sequence). CDR3 in amino acids: CAWSLGLAEETQYF. The CDR3 DNA sequence: TGTGCCTGGAGCTTAGGACTAGCGGAAGAGACCCAGTACTTC.

The V and J genes are TRBV6-1 and TRBJ2-5, with D perhaps TRBD1 (5 bases). The end of the DNA fits TRBJ2-7 better, so the J call may be wrong. The CDR3 covers 16 residues. Germline lookup yields CDR1 MNHNS and CDR2 SASEGT. The CDR3 DNA is TGTGCCAGCAGTGAAGGGCAGGGATTGTCAATCTACGAGCAGTACTTC. Amino acids: CASSEGQGLSIYEQYF.

The chain is built from TRBV4-1 and TRBJ1-5; D might be TRBD1 (5 bases). CDR3 length: 15 amino acids. V shed 1 base and J shed 8 bases, with 15 bases lying between them. Germline-derived CDR1 and CDR2 are MGHRA and YSYEKL. CDR3 coding DNA: TGCGCCAGCAGCCAAGCCTCCAGGGTGGAGAAGCCCCAGCATTTT. Translation gives CASSQASRVEKPQHF.

The gene calls are TRBV5-1 and TRBJ2-7, with D maybe TRBD2 (7 bases). Looked up from germline, CDR1 is SGHRS and CDR2 is YFSETQ. This CDR3 spans 12 amino acids. The V end was cut by 6 bases, the J end by 6 bases, with 13 bases between. This CDR3 is CASTSGGPEQYF. The DNA for the CDR3 is TGCGCCAGCACGTCGGGGGGCCCCGAGCAGTACTTC.

The CDR3 region is CASAGGTGVGEQYF. CDR3 nucleotides: TGTGCCAGCGCTGGCGGGACAGGGGTAGGGGAGCAGTACTTC. This sequence joins TRBV2 and TRBJ2-7; 10 nucleotides align to TRBD1. CDR1 and CDR2 (germline): SNHLY, FYNNEI. The CDR3 is made up of 14 amino acids. V lost 8 bases and J lost 7; bases outside the gene matches: 11.

The chain is built from TRBV6-5 and TRBJ2-1; D is unresolved. CDR1 is MNHEY, CDR2 SVGAGI, per germline. The CDR3 loop spans 14 amino acids. Deletions cut 0 bases from V and 4 bases from J, with 7 bases between. In DNA, the CDR3 is TGTGCCAGCAGTTACTCGACGGAGTACAATGAGCAGTTCTTC. Translating it yields CASSYSTEYNEQFF.

Here the CDR3 reads CASSLASGSPSTDTQYF. The DNA of the CDR3 is TGTGCCAGCAGCTTGGCTAGCGGGAGCCCTAGCACAGATACGCAGTATTTT. The chain is built from TRBV5-4 and TRBJ2-3; 10 bases map to TRBD2. CDR3 length: 17 residues. Per germline, CDR1 SGHNT and CDR2 YYREEE (reference sequence). The J segment lost 0 bases and the V segment lost 0 bases, leaving 4 bases of the junction unmatched.

The rearrangement joins TRBV7-2 to TRBJ1-5; no clear D. V was trimmed by 10 bases and J by 5 bases, leaving 21 bases between them. Germline lookup yields CDR1 SGHTA and CDR2 FQGNSA. The CDR3 is 15 residues long. This CDR3 is CATHQGGRLDQPQHF. As DNA, the CDR3 is TGTGCCACCCACCAAGGTGGCCGGCTAGATCAGCCCCAGCATTTT.

Only one count was recorded for this clone. The chain combines TRBV9 with TRBJ2-1; 7 positions agree with TRBD1. V was pared by 3 bases and J by 6 bases, with 3 bases of the junction left unmatched. Germline CDR1 SGDLS, CDR2 YYNGEE. The CDR3 loop spans 13 amino acids. The CDR3 region is CASSAGTANEQFF. The CDR3, as DNA: TGTGCCAGCAGCGCCGGGACAGCCAATGAGCAGTTCTTC.